This TCR beta chain was observed in a study of cytomegalovirus exposure and HLA in healthy donors. Germline lookup yields CDR1 DFQATT and CDR2 SNEGSKA (reference sequence). J was trimmed by 11 bases and V by 5 bases; bases with no gene match: 8. The CDR3 runs to 11 residues. The PCR employed 60 Vbeta primers together with 13 Jbeta primers. Assay used: immunoSEQ multiplex PCR; TCRdb lists only in-frame clones, some missing. The sample holds about 120,000 clones; about 86% are singletons and the top ten take 3.9%. The sequenced sample consisted of PBMCs. The TCR sequence derives from a woman in her twenties or thirties in good health and CMV-seronegative. The rearrangement uses TRBV20-1 and TRBJ2-7, with 8 bases that match TRBD2. The DNA of the CDR3 is TGCAGTGCTGGAACTAGCGGAGGGGAGTACTTC. Its protein product is CSAGTSGGEYF.